This T cell receptor beta chain was captured by sequencing in a study of cytotoxic CD8 clonotypes in ibrutinib-treated CLL (dated by TCRdb to the early 2020s). Some background on the complete study: In this cohort, some 16 patients were treatment-naive and ten to twelve were relapsed/refractory, while approximately 18 had unmutated IGHV. Responses were partial in roughly 24 patients and complete in 2; after median 68 months follow-up, some 15 stayed in remission and approximately 12 progressed. Response samples were obtained after a median of around 11 months of treatment, with a range of about 6 to 36 months. On average, each sample yielded around 250,000 productive templates and about 100,000 productive rearrangements. Of the 90 or so participants in the trial, about 25 had longitudinal samples available. Cryopreserved peripheral blood mononuclear cells were obtained before treatment, at response, and at either sustained remission or disease progression. Every remission and progressive disease sample was obtained while ibrutinib was still being received by the patients.

According to the study, the label for this sample's time point signals: approximately eleven months on ibrutinib. Roughly 1.8 micrograms of genomic DNA were extracted from cryopreserved PBMCs for TCR beta library preparation. High-throughput TCR beta sequencing was performed on longitudinal blood samples from CLL patients receiving ibrutinib monotherapy. Patients were enrolled in a phase 2 open-label single-center ibrutinib monotherapy trial. On a MiSeq, deep resolution sequencing aimed for a depth between 1 in 1 million and 1 in 200,000 T cells, with each clonotype covered approximately 10x on average. The immunoSEQ hsTCRB Kit was used to generate the TCR beta libraries. Per the original workflow: Data were analyzed with ImmunoSEQ Data Assistant and ImmunoSEQ Analyzer, with V, D and J genes assigned per IMGT definitions. Clonality, with values ranging from 0 to 1, was calculated as one minus the normalized Shannon entropy of productive rearrangement frequencies. Public clonotype analysis was restricted to overrepresented clonotypes comprising at least 0.05% of each patient's repertoire. Repertoires from around 13 age-matched healthy donors in immuneACCESS were used as clonality controls. The table was pulled from immuneACCESS by TCRdb, which kept in-frame rearrangements only. Such tables lose some clones; where checked, under half of the loss comes from unresolved V genes, and the rest has no known cause. That table is the source of V, J and clone size, and D and trimming were worked out from the DNA. A total of approximately 150,000 clones appear in this sample, approximately 80% of them only once. 25% to 30% of the sample lies in the top ten.

On this clone: Its antigen remains undetermined. Qualities for individual bases were not recorded, and no much larger clone is one base off.

V and J are trimmed by 5 bases and 2 bases, and the gene matches miss 7 bases of the junction. The CDR3 has 15 amino acids, counting the end cysteine and phenylalanine. Only the CDR3 DNA is retained, 45 bases long and in frame from the first base. CDR1 MDHEN and CDR2 SYDVKM are derived from the germline V gene. The investigation overall reported the following: Lymph node repertoires were not examined, and the timing of sampling was not matched between patients in sustained remission and those whose disease progressed. Clonality increased at ibrutinib response, stayed stable in sustained remission, and fell back toward baseline at progression. Baseline clonality was found to be higher than that of age-matched healthy donors and was strongly correlated with circulating CD8+ T-cell counts. Public clonotypes were rare and either contracted or stayed stable during treatment, and the rise in clonality at ibrutinib response reflected the expansion of private clonotypes.

The chain is encoded by TRBV28 joined to TRBJ2-7, with 9 bases in between that match TRBD2. The sequenced sample was PBMCs, obtained after 12 months of ibrutinib treatment. The source is a human donor with chronic lymphocytic leukemia. The CDR3 reads CASSTYGGGAYEQYF. In nucleotide form, the sequence is TGTGCCAGCAGTACCTACGGCGGGGGGGCCTACGAGCAGTACTTC.